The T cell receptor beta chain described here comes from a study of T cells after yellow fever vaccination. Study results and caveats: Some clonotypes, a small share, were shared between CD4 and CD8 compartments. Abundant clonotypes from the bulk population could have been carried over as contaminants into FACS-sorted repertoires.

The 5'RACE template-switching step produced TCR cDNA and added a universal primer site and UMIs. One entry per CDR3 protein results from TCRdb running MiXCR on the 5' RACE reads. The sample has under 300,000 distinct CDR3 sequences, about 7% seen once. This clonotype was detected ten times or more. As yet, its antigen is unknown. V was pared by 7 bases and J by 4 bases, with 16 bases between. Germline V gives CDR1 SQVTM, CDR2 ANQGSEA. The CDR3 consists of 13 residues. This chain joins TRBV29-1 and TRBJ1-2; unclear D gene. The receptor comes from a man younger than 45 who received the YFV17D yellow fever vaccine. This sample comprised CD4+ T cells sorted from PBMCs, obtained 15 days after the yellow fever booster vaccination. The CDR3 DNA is TGCAGCGCCAGGACCCCTCCAGGCTATGGCTACACCTTC. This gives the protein CSARTPPGYGYTF.